These T cell receptor beta chains were read from a single sample in a study of vaccination effects on CD4 cells after COVID-19. The repertoire was sequenced with immunoSEQ multiplex PCR; TCRdb's copy has only in-frame clones and lacks some. The table has under 25,000 clones, approximately 73% seen once. Their cognate antigens are unknown. Sequenced here: CD4+ T cells from PBMCs cultured with SARS-CoV-2 spike peptides, sampled before COVID-19 vaccination. The source is a human donor who received a COVID-19 vaccine. CDR3s include the opening cysteine and the closing phenylalanine or tryptophan. D genes are given only for firm matches. The size field is filled for only some rows; it gives once, few, many or a size class.

TRBJ1-5 | once | . | TRBV10-3 | CAIRDSTGQPQHF | TGTGCCATCAGGGACAGTACGGGGCAGCCCCAGCATTTT
TRBJ1-5 | few | . | TRBV29-1 | CSVQTGSNQPQHF | TGCAGCGTCCAGACAGGAAGCAATCAGCCCCAGCATTTT
TRBJ2-7 | . | TRBD2 | TRBV5-4 | CASSLATGGTGVGEQYF | TGTGCCAGCAGCTTGGCCACGGGGGGGACTGGGGTGGGCGAGCAGTACTTC
TRBJ2-7 | . | . | TRBV7-2 | CASSVHYEQYF | TGTGCCAGCAGCGTCCACTACGAGCAGTACTTC
TRBJ2-1 | . | . | TRBV4-2 | CASSQEGLVAEQFF | TGTGCCAGCAGCCAAGAGGGTCTAGTGGCTGAGCAGTTCTTC
TRBJ2-1 | . | . | TRBV6-5 | CASIGQRTYNEQFF | TGTGCCAGCATCGGACAGAGAACCTACAATGAGCAGTTCTTC
TRBJ1-1 | . | . | TRBV3-1/TRBV3-2 | CASSQVIGYAGDTEAFF | TGTGCCAGCAGCCAAGTTATTGGGTACGCAGGAGACACTGAAGCTTTCTTT
TRBJ1-2 | . | . | TRBV6-5 | CASTRLSYGYTF | TGTGCCAGCACGCGGTTAAGCTATGGCTACACCTTC
TRBJ2-4 | . | . | TRBV10-2 | CASSEKVGRNIQYF | TGCGCCAGCAGTGAGAAGGTGGGTCGAAACATTCAGTACTTC
TRBJ2-2 | . | TRBD1 | TRBV7-6 | CASSPRDRGVTGELFF | TGTGCCAGCAGCCCCCGGGACAGGGGGGTCACCGGGGAGCTGTTTTTT
TRBJ1-3 | . | TRBD1 | TRBV10-3 | CAIGGTGQFSGNTIYF | TGTGCCATCGGAGGGACAGGGCAGTTCTCTGGAAACACCATATATTTT
TRBJ2-3 | . | TRBD1 | TRBV5-4 | CASSFTTGGSRSTDTQYF | TGTGCCAGCAGCTTCACGACAGGGGGCTCGCGTAGCACAGATACGCAGTATTTT
TRBJ2-7 | . | . | TRBV19 | CASSMVGREQYF | TGTGCCAGTAGTATGGTAGGGCGCGAGCAGTACTTC
TRBJ2-3 | . | . | TRBV2 | CASSDQWGDTQYF | TGTGCCAGCAGTGACCAGTGGGGAGATACGCAGTATTTT
TRBJ2-7 | once | . | TRBV7-2 | CASSLDGGSRNEQYF | TGTGCCAGCAGCTTAGATGGAGGGAGTAGAAACGAGCAGTACTTC
TRBJ2-1 | . | . | TRBV9 | CASSVRRGAHNEQFF | TGTGCCAGCAGCGTAAGACGGGGGGCCCACAATGAGCAGTTCTTC
TRBJ2-3 | . | . | TRBV19 | CASSFGLAVSTDTQYF | TGTGCCAGTAGTTTTGGATTAGCGGTTAGCACAGATACGCAGTATTTT
TRBJ1-2 | . | . | TRBV9 | CASSVDNRSYGYTF | TGTGCCAGCAGCGTAGACAACAGGTCCTATGGCTACACCTTC
TRBJ2-3 | . | . | TRBV5-4 | CASSPPGLANTQYF | TGTGCCAGCAGCCCGCCGGGACTCGCAAATACGCAGTATTTT
TRBJ2-5 | . | TRBD2 | TRBV10-1 | CASSESGGQETQYF | TGCGCCAGCAGTGAGTCGGGAGGGCAAGAGACCCAGTACTTC
TRBJ2-1 | . | TRBD2 | TRBV9 | CASSALSGSSYNEQFF | TGTGCCAGCAGCGCCCTTAGCGGGAGCTCCTACAATGAGCAGTTCTTC
TRBJ1-5 | few | . | TRBV4-2 | CASSRGSNQPQHF | TGTGCCAGCAGCCGGGGCTCCAATCAGCCCCAGCATTTT
TRBJ2-3 | . | TRBD2 | TRBV7-9 | CASSFLRLATDTQYF | TGTGCCAGCAGCTTTTTACGACTAGCCACAGATACGCAGTATTTT
TRBJ2-1 | . | TRBD1 | TRBV15 | CATSRGQGSYNEQFF | TGTGCCACCAGCAGGGGACAGGGGTCCTACAATGAGCAGTTCTTC
TRBJ2-2 | once | . | TRBV5-5 | CASSLVGVNTGELFF | TGTGCCAGCAGCTTGGTAGGGGTGAACACCGGGGAGCTGTTTTTT
TRBJ1-2 | . | . | TRBV27 | CASSPRGQYYGYTF | TGTGCCAGCAGTCCTAGGGGTCAGTACTATGGCTACACCTTC
TRBJ1-4 | once | . | TRBV19 | CASSIGFRTHLFF | TGTGCCAGTAGTATTGGTTTTAGGACCCATCTGTTTTTT
TRBJ2-2 | once | TRBD2 | TRBV11-2 | CASSPGRRLAGGWTGELFF | TGTGCCAGCAGCCCTGGCCGTAGGCTAGCGGGAGGGTGGACCGGGGAGCTGTTTTTT
TRBJ2-5 | . | TRBD2 | TRBV19 | CASSALGLAAEETQYF | TGTGCCAGTAGTGCCCTAGGACTAGCGGCGGAAGAGACCCAGTACTTC
TRBJ1-2 | . | . | TRBV20-1 | CSAPSRNGYTF | TGCAGTGCTCCATCAAGGAATGGCTACACCTTC
TRBJ2-5 | . | TRBD2 | TRBV9 | CASSVDRLAGGFSRETQYF | TGTGCCAGCAGCGTCGACCGACTAGCGGGAGGCTTTAGTCGAGAGACCCAGTACTTC
TRBJ1-1 | once | . | TRBV18 | CASSPSVGDTEAFF | TGTGCCAGCTCACCCTCAGTTGGGGACACTGAAGCTTTCTTT
TRBJ2-7 | . | . | TRBV30 | CAYQRGRITYEQYF | TGTGCATATCAAAGGGGCAGAATAACCTACGAGCAGTACTTC
TRBJ1-2 | . | . | TRBV29-1 | CSVVRGSYGYTF | TGCAGCGTTGTCCGGGGAAGCTATGGCTACACCTTC
TRBJ1-2 | . | . | TRBV12-3/TRBV12-4 | CASSTGGGFGYTF | TGTGCCAGCAGTACGGGCGGGGGGTTTGGCTACACCTTC
TRBJ1-1 | . | TRBD1 | TRBV19 | CASSVGTGWATEAFF | TGTGCCAGTAGCGTGGGGACAGGGTGGGCCACTGAAGCTTTCTTT
TRBJ2-2 | . | TRBD1 | TRBV5-1 | CASSLRGTGGSTGELFF | TGCGCCAGCAGCTTGCGTGGGACAGGGGGATCCACCGGGGAGCTGTTTTTT
TRBJ2-6 | . | TRBD1 | TRBV15 | CATSFRDRALSGANVLTF | TGTGCCACCAGCTTCCGGGACAGGGCCCTCTCTGGGGCCAACGTCCTGACTTTC
TRBJ2-5 | . | . | TRBV9 | CASSVGAGVGGETQYF | TGTGCCAGCAGCGTAGGGGCAGGGGTTGGGGGAGAGACCCAGTACTTC
TRBJ1-3 | once | TRBD1 | TRBV9 | CASSVGTGAFSGNTIYF | TGTGCCAGCAGCGTAGGGACAGGGGCCTTCTCTGGAAACACCATATATTTT